Sequencing of this T cell receptor beta chain was carried out in a study of human T cells and chemical hapten exposure. The germline gives CDR1 SEHNR, CDR2 FQNEAQ (reference sequence). V lost 4 bases to trimming and J lost 0 bases, with 9 bases between them. The CDR3 has 14 residues. MiXCR, applied by TCRdb to the RACE reads, yields one record per CDR3 protein. The table includes 150,000 to 200,000 distinct CDR3 sequences, about 22% detected once. Time point noted: patch test 1, 2 weeks after DPC sensitization. As to treatment: therapeutic diphenylcyclopropenone sensitization with weekly scalp DPC. Venepuncture was done earlier than the placement of each patch test.

The sequence came from a woman aged 45-59 years with alopecia areata. Some clones in this sample may be carry-over from other donors' samples. This rearrangement joins TRBV7-9 to TRBJ2-5; D is undetermined. The source was whole blood, collected in connection with sensitization to the hapten diphenylcyclopropenone (DPC). CDR3 sequence reads: CASSSWVNQETQYF. CDR3 coding DNA: TGTGCCAGCAGCTCATGGGTCAACCAAGAGACCCAGTACTTC.